A selection of T cell receptor beta chains follows, all from one sample in a study of cytomegalovirus exposure and HLA in healthy donors. The data were produced by immunoSEQ multiplex PCR, yet TCRdb's version contains in-frame clones alone and is incomplete. The data hold approximately 120,000 clones, with around 77% observed a single time. The sequenced material came from PBMCs. The source of these receptors is a man aged 50-59 years in good health and CMV-seronegative. CDR3s include the opening cysteine and the closing phenylalanine or tryptophan. A D gene is named only where the DNA matches it firmly. A clone size is listed for some rows: how often the clone was seen (once, few, many), or a class if it is expanded.

clone size	V gene	J gene	D gene	CDR3 DNA	CDR3 protein
NA	TRBV5-8	TRBJ2-3	NA	TGTGCCAGCAGCTTGTGGGGAGGCACAGATACGCAGTATTTT	CASSLWGGTDTQYF
NA	TRBV9	TRBJ2-7	TRBD2	TGTGCCAGCAGCGTCTCTAGCGGGAGCTACGAGCAGTACTTC	CASSVSSGSYEQYF
NA	TRBV7-2	TRBJ1-1	NA	TGTGCCAGCACCTTAGTCGCCGGGAACACTGAAGCTTTCTTT	CASTLVAGNTEAFF
NA	TRBV4-3	TRBJ2-1	NA	TGCGCCAGCAGCCAAGAAATCGGGAGCCTGTGGTTCTTC	CASSQEIGSLWFF
NA	TRBV28	TRBJ2-1	TRBD2	TGTGCCAGCAGCCCCCCGGTAGCGGGCTCCTACAATGAGCAGTTCTTC	CASSPPVAGSYNEQFF
NA	TRBV28	TRBJ1-1	TRBD1	TGTGCCAGCAGTTCCTCGGGGACAGGGGGAGGCACTGAAGCTTTCTTT	CASSSSGTGGGTEAFF
NA	TRBV30	TRBJ2-7	TRBD2	TGTGCTTGGAGTCTTAGCGGGACCTGGCCCTACGAGCAGTACTTC	CAWSLSGTWPYEQYF
NA	TRBV27	TRBJ2-2	TRBD1	TGTGCCAGCATGTTGGGGCAGGGGGACACCGGGGAGCTGTTTTTT	CASMLGQGDTGELFF
NA	TRBV5-6	TRBJ2-3	TRBD1	TGTGCCAGCAGCGGGGAACGGGACAGGTTGTATTTT	CASSGERDRLYF
once	TRBV6-5	TRBJ2-3	NA	TGTGCCAGCAGTTTCATCGCGGGGGCGGGTAGTACGCAGTATTTT	CASSFIAGAGSTQYF
NA	TRBV28	TRBJ2-1	TRBD2	TGTGCCAGCAGTTCCCCGACTAGCGGGAGTGGCAATGAGCAGTTCTTC	CASSSPTSGSGNEQFF
few	TRBV5-1	TRBJ2-5	NA	TGCGCCAGCAGCTTCGGGACAACGCAAGAGACCCAGTACTTC	CASSFGTTQETQYF
NA	TRBV27	TRBJ2-2	TRBD2	TGTGCCAGCAGTCGGGCTAGCGGTCAGGGTTGGACCGGGGAGCTGTTTTTT	CASSRASGQGWTGELFF
NA	TRBV6-5	TRBJ2-7	TRBD2	TGTGCCAGCAGTGAGGGACTAGCGGGATCTGTAGTCTACTTC	CASSEGLAGSVVYF
NA	TRBV9	TRBJ1-2	TRBD1	TGTGCCAGCAGCTCCTTCAGGGGGGATCTCTATGGCTACACCTTC	CASSSFRGDLYGYTF
NA	TRBV9	TRBJ2-1	TRBD2	TGTGCCAGCAGCGTCGGGGGACTAGCGGGAGGCAATGAGCAGTTCTTC	CASSVGGLAGGNEQFF
NA	TRBV2	TRBJ1-2	NA	TGTGCCAGCAGTGAACTGGGGACACGATATGGCTACACCTTC	CASSELGTRYGYTF
NA	TRBV28	TRBJ1-5	TRBD1	TGTGCCAGCAGCTCCCACGGGACAGGAGATAGCAATCAGCCCCAGCATTTT	CASSSHGTGDSNQPQHF
NA	TRBV5-8	TRBJ1-2	NA	TGTGCCAGCAGCGCGGTCGTGGGCTATGGCTACACCTTC	CASSAVVGYGYTF
NA	TRBV2	TRBJ2-3	TRBD1	TGTGCCAGCAGTGAGTTGGGACAGGGCACAGATACGCAGTATTTT	CASSELGQGTDTQYF
once	TRBV5-4	TRBJ2-7	TRBD1	TGTGCCAGCAGCACGGAAGGACAGGGACGGACCTACGAGCAGTACTTC	CASSTEGQGRTYEQYF
NA	TRBV2	TRBJ2-5	NA	TGTGCCAGCAGTGAAGCTCCGCAGGGTCAAGAGACCCAGTACTTC	CASSEAPQGQETQYF
few	TRBV29-1	TRBJ2-3	TRBD2	TGCAGCTCCTCGCGGGGGGCGGCCCGCACAGATACGCAGTATTTT	CSSSRGAARTDTQYF
NA	TRBV19	TRBJ2-7	TRBD2	TGTGCCAGTAGCCCTCTAGCGGGAGGTGGCGAGCAGTACTTC	CASSPLAGGGEQYF
NA	TRBV5-1	TRBJ2-7	TRBD2	TGCGCCAGCACCGTATCAAGCGGGAGCTACGAGCAGTACTTC	CASTVSSGSYEQYF